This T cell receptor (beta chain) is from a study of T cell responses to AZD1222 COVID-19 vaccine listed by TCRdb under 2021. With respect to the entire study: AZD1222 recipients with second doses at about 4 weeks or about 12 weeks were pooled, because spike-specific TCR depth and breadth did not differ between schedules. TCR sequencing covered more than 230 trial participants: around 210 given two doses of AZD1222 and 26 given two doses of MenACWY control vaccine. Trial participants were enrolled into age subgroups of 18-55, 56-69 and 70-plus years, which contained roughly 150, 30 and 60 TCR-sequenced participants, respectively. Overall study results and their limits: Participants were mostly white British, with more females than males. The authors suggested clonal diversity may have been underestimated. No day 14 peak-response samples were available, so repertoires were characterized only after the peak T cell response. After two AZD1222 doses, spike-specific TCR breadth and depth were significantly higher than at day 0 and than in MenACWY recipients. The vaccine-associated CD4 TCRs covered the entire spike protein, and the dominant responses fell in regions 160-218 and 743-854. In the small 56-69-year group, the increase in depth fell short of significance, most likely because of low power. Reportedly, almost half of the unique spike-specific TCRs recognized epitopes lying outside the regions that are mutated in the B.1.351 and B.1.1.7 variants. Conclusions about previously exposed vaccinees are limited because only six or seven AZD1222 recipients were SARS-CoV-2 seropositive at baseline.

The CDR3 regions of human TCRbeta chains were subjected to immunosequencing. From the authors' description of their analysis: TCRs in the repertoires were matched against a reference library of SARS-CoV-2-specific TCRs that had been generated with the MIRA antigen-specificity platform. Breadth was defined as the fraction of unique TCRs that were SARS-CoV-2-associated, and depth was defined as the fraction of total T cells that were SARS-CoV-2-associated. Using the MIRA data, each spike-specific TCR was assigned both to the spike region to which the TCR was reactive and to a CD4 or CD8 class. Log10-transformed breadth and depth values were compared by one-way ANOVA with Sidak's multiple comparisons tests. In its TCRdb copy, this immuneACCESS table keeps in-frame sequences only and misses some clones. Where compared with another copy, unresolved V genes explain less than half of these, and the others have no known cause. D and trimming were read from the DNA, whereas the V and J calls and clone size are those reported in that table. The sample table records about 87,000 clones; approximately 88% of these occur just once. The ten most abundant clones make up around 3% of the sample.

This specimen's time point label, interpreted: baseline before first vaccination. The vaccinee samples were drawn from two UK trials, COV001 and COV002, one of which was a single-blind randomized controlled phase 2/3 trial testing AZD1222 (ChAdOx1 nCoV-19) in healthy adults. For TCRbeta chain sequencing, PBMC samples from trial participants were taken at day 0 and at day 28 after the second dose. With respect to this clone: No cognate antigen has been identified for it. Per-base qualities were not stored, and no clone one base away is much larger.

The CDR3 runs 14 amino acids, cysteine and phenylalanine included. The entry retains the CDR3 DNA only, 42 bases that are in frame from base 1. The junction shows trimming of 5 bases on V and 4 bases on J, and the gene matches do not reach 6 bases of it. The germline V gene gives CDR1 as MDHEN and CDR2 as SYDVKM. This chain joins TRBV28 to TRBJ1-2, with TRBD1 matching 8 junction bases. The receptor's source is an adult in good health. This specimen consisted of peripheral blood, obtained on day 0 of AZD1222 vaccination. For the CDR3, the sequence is CASSDRGSVYGYTF. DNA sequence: TGTGCCAGCAGTGACAGGGGTTCTGTCTATGGCTACACCTTC.